This is a list of T cell receptor beta chains from one sample in a study of cytomegalovirus exposure and HLA in healthy donors. The protocol was immunoSEQ multiplex PCR, while the TCRdb copy is restricted to in-frame clones and leaves out a portion. The data contain 30,000 to 40,000 clones, approximately 92% of them seen just once; the ten biggest clones take up around 3.4%. The sequencing input was PBMCs. The receptor set was obtained from a man aged 18 to 30 in good health and CMV-seronegative. Each CDR3 is given with its conserved first and last residue. The D gene is left open where the match is weak. Size values are once, few and many counts, or a class for expanded clones, and some rows have none.

D gene,V gene,CDR3 length,J gene,clone size,CDR3 protein,CDR3 DNA
.,TRBV5-1,16,TRBJ2-5,.,CASSEGARDFRGTQYF,TGCGCCAGCAGCGAGGGGGCGCGGGATTTTCGTGGGACCCAGTACTTC
.,TRBV19,16,TRBJ1-4,.,CASSLRGSATNEKLFF,TGTGCCAGTAGTCTTCGCGGCAGCGCAACTAATGAAAAACTGTTTTTT
TRBD2,TRBV29-1,14,TRBJ2-3,.,CSGEGTSESDTQYF,TGCAGCGGGGAGGGGACTAGCGAGTCAGATACGCAGTATTTT
.,TRBV30,11,TRBJ2-3,once,CAWSPQNTQYF,TGTGCCTGGAGCCCACAGAATACGCAGTATTTT
.,TRBV11-2,15,TRBJ2-6,.,CASSLIESGANVLTF,TGTGCCAGCAGCTTAATTGAGTCTGGGGCCAACGTCCTGACTTTC
.,TRBV6-1,15,TRBJ1-5,.,CASRGTGNSNQPQHF,TGTGCCAGCAGAGGAACAGGGAATAGCAATCAGCCCCAGCATTTT
.,TRBV5-4,13,TRBJ2-5,.,CASSLPDQETQYF,TGTGCCAGCAGCCTCCCCGACCAAGAGACCCAGTACTTC
.,TRBV6-1,15,TRBJ1-5,.,CASSAAGSGNQPQHF,TGTGCCAGCAGTGCGGCAGGGTCGGGCAATCAGCCCCAGCATTTT
.,TRBV7-9,19,TRBJ2-2,.,CASRIRWGVETNSTGELFF,TGTGCCAGCAGAATAAGGTGGGGAGTAGAAACGAACAGTACCGGGGAGCTGTTTTTT
.,TRBV5-1,14,TRBJ2-7,.,CASSLAKGAYEQYF,TGCGCCAGCAGCTTGGCCAAGGGAGCCTACGAGCAGTACTTC
TRBD1,TRBV10-1,14,TRBJ2-5,once,CASLQGKGRMTQYF,TGCGCCAGCCTACAGGGGAAGGGGAGAATGACCCAGTACTTC
.,TRBV12-2,17,TRBJ1-3,.,CASRPPRAHHSGNTIYF,TGTGCAAGTCGCCCACCCAGGGCACACCACTCTGGAAACACCATATATTTT